The 20 T cell receptor beta chains reported below all come from one sample, sequenced in a study of CD8 T cells in ankylosing spondylitis. TCRdb ran MiXCR on the 5' RACE reads and lists one entry per CDR3 protein. The sample contains 300,000 to 350,000 distinct CDR3 sequences, approximately 10% of which appear only once. Sequenced input: blood, either unsorted or a sorted T cell fraction (not recorded which). These receptors originate from a female donor with ankylosing spondylitis or in good health (not recorded which).

This clonotype was seen more than once but under ten times. This rearrangement joins TRBV7-2 to TRBJ2-6; D unresolved. The CDR3 extends over 14 amino acids. V was clipped by 5 bases and J by 4 bases, with 9 bases between them. Germline lookup yields CDR1 SGHTA and CDR2 FQGNSA. CDR3 protein: CASSKGAGANVLTF. Here the CDR3 DNA reads TGTGCCAGCAGCAAAGGAGCAGGGGCCAACGTCCTGACTTTC.

The chain is built from TRBV3-1 and TRBJ2-4; no clear D gene. The CDR3 extends over 15 amino acids. V was cut by 0 bases and J by 0 bases, with 6 bases left in between. Germline loops: CDR1 LGHDT, CDR2 YNNKEL (reference sequence). The CDR3 loop is CASSQEVGAKNIQYF. The CDR3 coding sequence is TGTGCCAGCAGCCAAGAGGTAGGAGCCAAAAACATTCAGTACTTC. The full variable domain, in which reference TRBV3-1 and TRBJ2-4 provide the parts outside the CDR3, is DTAVSQTPKYLVTQMGNDKSIKCEQNLGHDTMYWYKQDSKKFLKIMFSYNNKELIINETVPNRFSPKSPDKAHLNLHINSLELGDSAVYFCASSQEVGAKNIQYFGAGTRLSVL.

This clonotype was recorded only once. A much larger clone lies one base from this, so it may be a read error. The chain uses TRBV10-3 and TRBJ1-1, with a tentative D call TRBD1 (5 bases). Trimming removed 4 bases from V and 4 bases from J, with 13 bases in between. Germline V lookup: CDR1 ENHRY, CDR2 SYGVKD. This CDR3 spans 14 amino acids. The CDR3 reads CAISGRGGSTEAFF. The CDR3 DNA reads TGTGCCATCAGTGGACGGGGGGGTAGCACTGAAGCTTTCTTT.

The chain joins TRBV9 to TRBJ2-2, with no clear D. This CDR3 spans 16 amino acids. Deletions cut 0 bases from V and 4 bases from J, with 13 bases between. Germline V gives CDR1 SGDLS, CDR2 YYNGEE. This CDR3 is CASSVGVVGGTGELFF. The DNA for the CDR3 is TGTGCCAGCAGCGTAGGCGTGGTGGGCGGCACCGGGGAGCTGTTTTTT.

Many counts were recorded for this clonotype. This chain links TRBV7-2 with TRBJ2-7; unclear D gene. The CDR3 is 13 amino acids. Per the germline V gene, CDR1 is SGHTA and CDR2 is FQGNSA. Trimming took off 3 bases at V and 4 bases at J, with 10 bases between the two ends. DNA for the CDR3: TGTGCCAGCAGCTTCTCACAGAGGTACGAGCAGTACTTC. Translation: CASSFSQRYEQYF.

This clonotype appeared many times. The gene calls are TRBV20-1 and TRBJ2-5; no clear D. The length of the CDR3 is 14 residues. The V gene lost 0 bases and the J gene lost 1 base, with 9 bases spanning the gap. Per the germline V gene, CDR1 is DFQATT and CDR2 is SNEGSKA (reference sequence). The CDR3, as DNA: TGCAGTGCTAGAGATCGGTACTTCCAAGAGACCCAGTACTTC. Its translation: CSARDRYFQETQYF.

This clonotype appeared many times. CDR3 coding DNA: TGCAGTGCTAGAGATCGTCAGAAAACCCAAGAGACCCAGTACTTC. Translating it yields CSARDRQKTQETQYF. This chain joins TRBV20-1 and TRBJ2-5, with D unclear. Germline loops: CDR1 DFQATT, CDR2 SNEGSKA (reference sequence). V gave up 0 bases and J gave up 1 base, with 12 bases separating them. The CDR3 is made up of 15 amino acids.

The J gene is TRBJ1-6, the V gene TRBV27; D not certain. V was shortened by 10 bases and J by 6 bases, with 19 bases between the two germline ends. From germline, CDR1 is MNHEY and CDR2 SMNVEV (reference sequence). CDR3 length equals 15 residues. The CDR3 DNA sequence: TGTGCCACCTCAGTCGGGGTGACTACTAATTCACCCCTCCACTTT. As protein: CATSVGVTTNSPLHF.

This clonotype was seen at least ten times. CDR3 protein: CASSEGGVNEQFF. The DNA of the CDR3 is TGCGCCAGCAGTGAGGGGGGGGTCAATGAGCAGTTCTTC. The chain is built from TRBV10-1 and TRBJ2-1, with TRBD2 identical over 7 bases. CDR3 length: 13 amino acids. Per the germline V gene, CDR1 is WNHNN and CDR2 is SYGVQD (reference sequence). V lost 2 bases to trimming and J lost 6 bases; unmatched junction nucleotides: 1.

This clonotype was counted between two and nine times. The V and J genes are TRBV5-1 and TRBJ2-3, with TRBD2 matching over 7 bases. This CDR3 has 15 residues. CDR1 and CDR2 (germline): SGHRS, YFSETQ. Trimming at V came to 1 base and at J to 7 bases, leaving 9 bases not matched to a gene. The CDR3 DNA follows: TGCGCCAGCAGCTTGACGGCGGGGGAGGGATATACGCAGTATTTT. This encodes CASSLTAGEGYTQYF.

The sample holds many counts of this clonotype. This chain connects TRBV7-2 to TRBJ2-2; D is unresolved. The germline CDR1 and CDR2 sequences are SGHTA and FQGNSA. The CDR3 has 15 amino acids. With 1 base removed from V and 0 bases from J, the gap between germline ends came to 6 bases. This chain's CDR3 is CASSLELTNTGELFF. The CDR3 DNA reads TGTGCCAGCAGCTTAGAACTTACGAACACCGGGGAGCTGTTTTTT.

The table lists this clonotype with a few counts. The chain carries TRBV7-2 and TRBJ1-3; tentatively, D is TRBD1 (5 bases). Trimming took off 5 bases at V and 0 bases at J, with 11 bases between the two ends. Germline V gene sequence: CDR1 SGHTA, CDR2 FQGNSA. The CDR3 contains 15 residues. The CDR3 sequence: CASSPQGPSGNTIYF. The CDR3 DNA sequence: TGTGCCAGCAGCCCCCAGGGACCCTCTGGAAACACCATATATTTT.

This clonotype was detected ten times or more. This sequence joins TRBV11-2 and TRBJ1-1; D gene uncertain. This CDR3 comprises 13 residues. In germline, CDR1 is SGHAT, CDR2 FQNNGV. Between the trimmed V and J ends, which lost 5 bases and 1 base, there was a span of 8 bases. CDR3 coding DNA: TGTGCCAGCAGCCAAGCTGCGAACACTGAAGCTTTCTTT. Protein sequence: CASSQAANTEAFF.

The chain links TRBV4-3 to TRBJ2-5; no firm D call. This CDR3 has 14 residues. In germline, CDR1 is LGHNA, CDR2 YSLEER. V lost 1 base to trimming and J lost 5 bases, with 11 bases between them. CDR3 sequence reads: CASSQGTRSETQYF. The CDR3 nucleotides read TGCGCCAGCAGCCAAGGAACTCGGAGCGAGACCCAGTACTTC.

The sample holds a few counts of this clonotype. V and J are TRBV4-3 and TRBJ1-4; possible D gene TRBD1, 5 bases. The CDR3 runs to 16 residues. Trimming took off 1 base at V and 8 bases at J, with 17 bases between the two ends. CDR1 and CDR2 from the germline V gene are LGHNA and YSLEER. The CDR3: CASSQGEVGWGEKLFF. CDR3 coding DNA: TGCGCCAGCAGCCAAGGAGAGGTGGGATGGGGCGAAAAACTGTTTTTT.

At least ten counts were recorded for this clonotype. The chain employs TRBV29-1 and TRBJ1-2; TRBD1 agrees at 7 bases. V was clipped by 5 bases and J by 4 bases; unmatched bases: 4. CDR1 is SQVTM, CDR2 ANQGSEA, per germline. This CDR3 comprises 12 residues. The CDR3 nucleotides read TGCAGCGTTCCGGGACAGCCCTATGGCTACACCTTC. It translates to CSVPGQPYGYTF.

This clonotype was detected many times. V gene TRBV5-1 combines with J gene TRBJ1-5, with D possibly TRBD1 on 5 matching bases. V lost 4 bases and J lost 4, with 9 bases in between. Germline V CDR1 and CDR2: SGHRS, YFSETQ. This CDR3 spans 13 amino acids. The chain's CDR3 is CASSVRENQPQHF. CDR3 nucleotides: TGCGCCAGCAGCGTCAGGGAAAATCAGCCCCAGCATTTT.

At least ten counts were recorded for this clonotype. The chain links TRBV5-1 to TRBJ2-7; 7 bases match TRBD1. The germline V gene has CDR1 SGHRS and CDR2 YFSETQ. The trim removed 3 bases at V and 5 bases at J, leaving 11 bases unmatched. This CDR3 comprises 15 residues. CDR3 sequence (DNA): TGCGCCAGCAGCTCCTCCGGGACAGAAACCGACGAGCAGTACTTC. Encoded protein: CASSSSGTETDEQYF.

This chain uses TRBV7-6 with TRBJ2-3; the match to TRBD1 covers 8 bases. The CDR3 is 17 amino acids. Unmatched junction bases numbered 6, after V lost 1 base and J lost 0 bases. Germline V CDR1 and CDR2: SGHVS, FNYEAQ. The CDR3 reads CASSLVGTGLSTDTQYF. The CDR3 DNA reads as TGTGCCAGCAGCTTAGTGGGGACAGGATTAAGCACAGATACGCAGTATTTT. Full variable domain (missing parts from reference TRBV7-6 and TRBJ2-3): GAGVSQSPRYKVTKRGQDVALRCDPISGHVSLYWYRQALGQGPEFLTYFNYEAQQDKSGLPNDRFSAERPEGSISTLTIQRTEQRDSAMYRCASSLVGTGLSTDTQYFGPGTRLTVL.

Ten or more counts support this clonotype. The chain employs TRBV20-1 and TRBJ2-2, with 7 bases identical to TRBD1. This CDR3 spans 15 amino acids. The V gene's germline CDR1 is DFQATT and CDR2 SNEGSKA (reference sequence). With V trimmed by 5 bases and J by 1 base, 7 bases remained unmatched. The CDR3 protein is CSAPRGDRNTGELFF. The CDR3 DNA sequence: TGCAGTGCTCCGAGAGGGGACAGGAACACCGGGGAGCTGTTTTTT.